This TCR beta chain was documented in a study of T cell repertoires in cytomegalovirus infection. Overall study context: Public TCR beta signatures marked donors with CMV infection and the matching HLA. General study points: The response measured ex vivo was dominated by TCR beta clonotypes (HLA-C-restricted and CMV-specific). Cumulative frequency (of public TCR beta family members) identified carriers of CMV plus the relevant HLA.

Details on this clonotype: What it binds is not known.

One entry per CDR3 protein results from TCRdb running MiXCR on the reads. Of hundreds of thousands of distinct CDR3 sequences in the sample, roughly 18% were seen once. Input material: PBMCs. The receptor was isolated from a human donor in good health (CMV status not recorded). Some clones in this sample may be carry-over from other donors' samples.

CDR3 bases: TGTGCCAGCAGATCCGGGACAGTTAACACCATATATTTT. Protein sequence: CASRSGTVNTIYF. This chain connects TRBV28 to TRBJ1-3; 7 bases map to TRBD1. V shed 6 bases, J shed 7 bases, and the junction held 6 bases outside the gene matches. The CDR3 runs 13 residues. The V gene's germline CDR1 is MDHEN and CDR2 SYDVKM.